This T cell receptor (beta chain) was identified in a study of CD8 T cells in Susac syndrome. Comments on this clonotype: Its antigen is not known.

The CDR3 sequence is 13 residues long. Germline assignment: CDR1 MGHRA and CDR2 YSYEKL. Trimming cost V 2 bases and J 2 bases, with 6 bases left between them. The multiple sclerosis controls were treatment-naive patients, and their relapsing-remitting disease was stable or active. An input of 0.5 to 1 ug of RNA was subjected to reverse transcription using random hexamers. TCRdb used MiXCR to reprocess the immunoSEQ multiplex PCR reads, holding one entry per CDR3 protein. This sample carries tens of thousands of distinct CDR3 sequences, just under 95% of them seen once, and the ten largest clones take roughly 0.4%. Overall study findings and caveats: That the number of individuals in its TCR sequencing and HLA analysis was relatively small was acknowledged by the study.

The chain has TRBV4-1 and TRBJ2-5; D not resolved. The TCR comes from a human donor with multiple sclerosis. The specimen sequenced was CD8+ T cells from PBMCs. DNA for the CDR3: TGCGCCAGCAGCCAAAATCAGCAAGAGACCCAGTACTTC. This translates into CASSQNQQETQYF.